These T cell receptor beta chains were read from a single sample in a study of shared clonotypes between healthy human individuals. Sequenced by immunoSEQ multiplex PCR; TCRdb stores in-frame clones only, minus some. Among about 1 million clones listed, under 80% were seen once. The specimen was memory CD4+ T cells sorted from blood. Receptors were obtained from a man between 18 and 29 years old in good health. Each CDR3 is given with its conserved first and last residue. The D gene is left open where the match is weak. A row's size may be missing; if present it is once, few, many or a size class.

CDR3nt	CDR3aa	j_gene	abundance	v_gene	d_gene
TGTGCCAGCAGCTGGACTGCGACTAGCACAGATACGCAGTATTTT	CASSWTATSTDTQYF	TRBJ2-3	-	TRBV11-2	-
TGTGCCAGCAGTTTCAGGCGGGGGGGCTTGGATACGCAGTATTTT	CASSFRRGGLDTQYF	TRBJ2-3	-	TRBV27	TRBD2
TGCGCCAGCAGCCTGGACAGGGGATATGGCTACACCTTC	CASSLDRGYGYTF	TRBJ1-2	-	TRBV5-1	TRBD1
TGTGCCAGCAGCGATGCGGGACAGGGCACCACCGGGGAGCTGTTTTTT	CASSDAGQGTTGELFF	TRBJ2-2	once	TRBV25-1	TRBD1
TGCGCCAGCAGCCAAGGGCCAGGGAGATATAGCAATCAGCCCCAGCATTTT	CASSQGPGRYSNQPQHF	TRBJ1-5	-	TRBV4-1	-
TGTGCCAGCAGCTTTGGGACAGGGATAGAGGAGACCCAGTACTTC	CASSFGTGIEETQYF	TRBJ2-5	once	TRBV11-3	TRBD1
TGTGCCAGCAGTCTAACAGGGATGGAGACCCAGTACTTC	CASSLTGMETQYF	TRBJ2-5	once	TRBV6-1	-
TGTGCCATCAGTGCAGGGGCCGCTAACTATGGCTACACCTTC	CAISAGAANYGYTF	TRBJ1-2	-	TRBV10-3	-
TGTGCCAGCAGCTCTGGACAGGGCAACTCTGGGGCCAACGTCCTGACTTTC	CASSSGQGNSGANVLTF	TRBJ2-6	-	TRBV9	TRBD1
TGTGCCAGCAGCCAAGGGGTAGGGACTAATGAAAAACTGTTTTTT	CASSQGVGTNEKLFF	TRBJ1-4	-	TRBV4-2	-
TGTGCCAGCAGCGTAGAAGCGCCCGAGTCAGATGAGCAGTTCTTC	CASSVEAPESDEQFF	TRBJ2-1	-	TRBV9	-
TGTGCCAGTAGTATGTCAACGGTATCTGGAAACACCATATATTTT	CASSMSTVSGNTIYF	TRBJ1-3	-	TRBV19	-
TGTGCCAGCAGTCTCGGGGCGCTCGTCTCCTACGAGCAGTACTTC	CASSLGALVSYEQYF	TRBJ2-7	-	TRBV2	-
TGTGCCATCAGTCAGAGGGACAGGGGGTACGATCAGCCCCAGCATTTT	CAISQRDRGYDQPQHF	TRBJ1-5	few	TRBV10-3	TRBD1
TGTGCCAGCAGCGTCGAACCAAGCTCTGGGGCCAACGTCCTGACTTTC	CASSVEPSSGANVLTF	TRBJ2-6	-	TRBV9	-
TGTGCTAGTGGTCCCTCCCAAGGTATGAGGCGCCGGGATCAGCCCCAGCATTTT	CASGPSQGMRRRDQPQHF	TRBJ1-5	-	TRBV12-5	-
TGTGCCAGCAGTGAAACGGGGTTGGTCTACACCTTC	CASSETGLVYTF	TRBJ1-2	-	TRBV6-1	-
TGTGCCAGCAGCCCTCTTAGATTCCAGGCCAAAAACATTCAGTACTTC	CASSPLRFQAKNIQYF	TRBJ2-4	-	TRBV5-6	-
TGTGCCAGCAGGGAGGAGGTTAGGAGCAATCAGCCCCAGCATTTT	CASREEVRSNQPQHF	TRBJ1-5	-	TRBV6-5	-
TGTGCCAGCAGCCCTATGGACGGGGGGCAAGTGGTGATCCACAATGAGCAGTTCTTC	CASSPMDGGQVVIHNEQFF	TRBJ2-1	-	TRBV9	-
TGTGCCAGCAGTATAGGGACAGGGGTTGGCTACACCTTC	CASSIGTGVGYTF	TRBJ1-2	-	TRBV6-5	TRBD1
TGCGCCAGCAGAAGACAGGGGGAAGCTTTCTTT	CASRRQGEAFF	TRBJ1-1	-	TRBV10-2	TRBD1
TGCGCCAGCAGCTTGGGGGACAGGGGAGTCGGTGGCTACACCTTC	CASSLGDRGVGGYTF	TRBJ1-2	-	TRBV5-1	TRBD1
TGTGCCAGTAGTATACGGCAGTCCTACGAGCAGTACTTC	CASSIRQSYEQYF	TRBJ2-7	few	TRBV19	-
TGCGCCAGCAGCCCTAGCGGGTGGAACACCGGGGAGCTGTTTTTT	CASSPSGWNTGELFF	TRBJ2-2	-	TRBV5-1	TRBD2
TGTGCCAGCAGAGGGACAGCTTGGGTTAATTCACCCCTCCACTTT	CASRGTAWVNSPLHF	TRBJ1-6	few	TRBV2	TRBD1
TGTGCCAGCAGCCCAGACGGCGGCAGCGCCTCAATTCAGTACTTC	CASSPDGGSASIQYF	TRBJ2-4	-	TRBV7-2	-
TGTGCCAGCAGTGATGTAGGACAGCTCCAAGAGACCCAGTACTTC	CASSDVGQLQETQYF	TRBJ2-5	-	TRBV6-1	-
TGCGCCAGCAGCTTGGCCCAAAGGGGGACCGGGGAGCTGTTTTTT	CASSLAQRGTGELFF	TRBJ2-2	-	TRBV5-1	-
TGTGCCAGCAGCGCTCAGGGAGGCTATGGCTACACCTTC	CASSAQGGYGYTF	TRBJ1-2	-	TRBV27	-
TGTGCCAGCAGCGTACTCCCGGGGAGCGACACTGAAGCTTTCTTT	CASSVLPGSDTEAFF	TRBJ1-1	-	TRBV9	-
TGTGCCAGCAGCGTAGCTTCGGCGAACACTGAAGCTTTCTTT	CASSVASANTEAFF	TRBJ1-1	-	TRBV9	-
TGCGCCAGCAGCCCAAGGACAGGCCGGAACACCGGGGAGCTGTTTTTT	CASSPRTGRNTGELFF	TRBJ2-2	once	TRBV5-1	TRBD1
TGTGCCAGTTCCCCAACCCGGGACAGCTACTACGAGCAGTACTTC	CASSPTRDSYYEQYF	TRBJ2-7	-	TRBV19	TRBD1
TGTGCCATCAGTGGGGGTTTCCAATACGCAGTCTTT	CAISGGFQYAVF	TRBJ2-3	once	TRBV10-3	-
TGTGCCAGCTCACCACCGGGACTAGCGGGGTCCTACGAGCAGTACTTC	CASSPPGLAGSYEQYF	TRBJ2-7	-	TRBV18	TRBD2
TGTGCCAGCAGTGAACAATCGCGGAGAAGCACAGATACGCAGTATTTT	CASSEQSRRSTDTQYF	TRBJ2-3	once	TRBV6-1	-
TGTGCCAGCAGCCTAACAGGGAGCGAGACCCAGTACTTC	CASSLTGSETQYF	TRBJ2-5	-	TRBV5-4	-
TGTGCCAGCAGCCTACAGGGAGGGACGCAGTATTTT	CASSLQGGTQYF	TRBJ2-3	many	TRBV11-3	-
TGTGCCAGCAGCTACCAACCCCTAGCGGGGGGGGCCTACGAGCAGTACTTC	CASSYQPLAGGAYEQYF	TRBJ2-7	-	TRBV7-2	TRBD2
TGTGCCAGCAGTTCCGGGACTAGCGGGGGGAGCTACGAGCAGTACTTC	CASSSGTSGGSYEQYF	TRBJ2-7	-	TRBV6-5	TRBD2
TGTGCCAGCAGTTTATCTTCAGGGCTGAACACTGAAGCTTTCTTT	CASSLSSGLNTEAFF	TRBJ1-1	-	TRBV28	-
TGTGCCAGCAGTTACTCGGGACGGTTGAACACTGAAGCTTTCTTT	CASSYSGRLNTEAFF	TRBJ1-1	once	TRBV6-5	-
TGTGCCAGCAGTGCCCCCACCGGGGAGCTGTTTTTT	CASSAPTGELFF	TRBJ2-2	-	TRBV6-6	-
TGTGCCAGCAGCCGTGACAGGGGGAGCTCCTATAATTCACCCCTCCACTTT	CASSRDRGSSYNSPLHF	TRBJ1-6	-	TRBV6-8	TRBD1
TGTGCCAGCAGCCTGCCCCAAGCGGGAGTCGACAAAAACATTCAGTACTTC	CASSLPQAGVDKNIQYF	TRBJ2-4	-	TRBV9	TRBD2
TGTGCCAGCAGGGACCGACAGGGACTCGAAAATGAGCAGTTCTTC	CASRDRQGLENEQFF	TRBJ2-1	-	TRBV28	-
TGTGCCTGGAGAGACGGAGGCAGGAGTGGCTACACCTTC	CAWRDGGRSGYTF	TRBJ1-2	-	TRBV30	-